A single T cell receptor beta chain is shown here with its context. Its matching antigen is unknown. This entry is derived from a study of blood T cells in healthy people across ages. In the study overall: The template switching approach captured approximately one barcoded beta molecule for every two T cells. Findings of the study overall: Diversity figures based on one million T cells were deemed too low. CMV status of donors was unknown, possibly confounding expanded clonotype changes.

The people who gave samples were healthy Caucasians from Russia, aged roughly 6 to 95. Next came a second PCR, run for about 7 to 11 cycles, which used a sample-barcoded 5' primer along with a J-beta primer mix. MiXCR, applied by TCRdb to the 5' RACE reads, yields one record per CDR3 protein. The sample has about 670,000 distinct CDR3 sequences; around 50% are singletons. Sequencing was carried out using blood. The sequence was collected from a woman over 75 in good health.

CDR3 DNA: TGTGCCAGCAGCCGCAGGGGGAACTATGGCTACACCTTC. Translating it yields CASSRRGNYGYTF. V and J are TRBV27 and TRBJ1-2, with 7 positions matching TRBD1. V lost 6 bases, J lost 2 bases, and 3 bases stayed unmatched. Germline V lookup: CDR1 MNHEY, CDR2 SMNVEV (reference sequence). There are 13 residues in the CDR3.